The rows below give T cell receptor beta chains drawn from one sample of a study of OX40 agonist ivuxolimab in advanced cancers. The assay was immunoSEQ multiplex PCR, and TCRdb's table has in-frame clones only and misses some. The data show around 40,000 clones, more than 80% seen once. The sample in question was CD4+ or CD8+ T cells sorted from blood, obtained in a trial of the OX40 agonist ivuxolimab. These receptors were collected from an adult with an advanced solid tumor such as melanoma, head and neck, liver or kidney cancer. The conserved cysteine and the conserved F or W are not part of the CDR3 here. The order of the fields is clone size, V gene, CDR3 protein. Size is omitted from some rows. Given values are once, few, many or a class for expanded clones.

NA,TRBV6-5,ASSYSNGGGAEQY
few,TRBV6-5,ASSYSLAGADEQY
NA,TRBV4-3,ASSQQLREDEQF
NA,TRBV27,ASSPYYRDTRGYGYT
NA,TRBV27,ASSALGDEQF
once,TRBV4-1,ASSQDPGASTEAF
NA,TRBV5-5,ASSSGASLDEQF
few,TRBV5-1,ASSLAGLGELF
NA,TRBV4-1,ASSQHSGQGAYNEQF
NA,TRBV6-5,ASSYTQGNTEAF
NA,TRBV29-1,SVPRGGSSYEQY
NA,TRBV19,ASSITGPPQGADTQY
NA,TRBV6-1,ASSHGYT
NA,TRBV6-6,ASSRDRITEAF
NA,TRBV7-3,ASSLVEGADQF
NA,TRBV13,ASSSGDSRTQY
NA,TRBV5-4,ASSYQGTYEKLF
NA,TRBV10-3,AISEHGVGIAGDPEQY
NA,TRBV14,ASSREGAHQETQY
few,TRBV6-1,AILGGQRYGYT
once,TRBV10-2,ASLQGPRGETQY
NA,TRBV4-3,ASSRAPPGSAKNIQY
NA,TRBV7-9,ASSLAQYEQY
NA,TRBV27,ASSFGTGGSYEQY
once,TRBV11-2,ASSSAGGGNIQY
NA,TRBV4-2,ASSLWGLAAGELF
NA,TRBV28,ASSYGLEQY
NA,TRBV9,ASSVRGGAAGELF
NA,TRBV7-2,ASSQGTPWESEQF
NA,TRBV5-3,ARTGPGTGLRDTEAF
NA,TRBV13,ASDGQGTEAF
once,TRBV6-6,ASSYSRQGWQY
NA,TRBV13,ASSPEGPLGVTGELF
NA,TRBV2,ASNLGQGANEQY
NA,TRBV28,ASTLLAGATGELF
few,TRBV15,ATSRGGLAGAEQF
NA,TRBV5-1,ATRKAAGAAYEQF
NA,TRBV19,ASKGGVGNEQF
NA,TRBV15,ATSRVYQVANNEQF
NA,TRBV5-1,ASSLVPEREQY
NA,TRBV15,ATRGPSTNEKLF
once,TRBV30,AWRGEKRRTGYGYT
NA,TRBV7-2,ASSLDEGIGDYSYNEQF
NA,TRBV5-1,ASSLDGVTGTSGGTDTQY
few,TRBV5-8,ASSLDVGGSPQH
NA,TRBV6-5,ASSTGTNTEAF
NA,TRBV4-1,ASSPSVVYEQY
NA,TRBV27,ASSGTGASSYNEQF
once,TRBV11-2,ASSLSPGDYT
NA,TRBV15,ATSGSGEQF
NA,TRBV7-8,ASSAGQGGEQY
NA,TRBV6-6,ASSTSGTNTEAF
NA,TRBV2,ASKGQGPYEQY
NA,TRBV4-1,ASSQDPGQVYGYT
NA,TRBV6-5,ASSYEASYEQY
once,TRBV9,ASSETGALETQY
NA,TRBV11-2,ASSPRELMEQF
NA,TRBV19,ASSILGLNEQF
NA,TRBV19,ASSIAGRGAGELF
NA,TRBV6-5,ASRLTSVDTYEQY